This TCR beta chain was sequenced in a study of T-cell reconstitution after alpha-beta-depleted transplantation in children (dated by TCRdb to 2016 to 2017). Broadly, across the study: Using TCR repertoire profiling, the study followed T-cell immune reconstitution in a quantitative way in children after TCRalphabeta/CD19-depleted allogeneic hematopoietic cell transplantation.

In light of the paper, this sample's treatment or condition label describes: allogeneic hematopoietic cell transplantation with graft depleted of TCRalphabeta T cells and CD19 B cells. The transplant recipients were children given TCRalphabeta/CD19-depleted allogeneic hematopoietic cell grafts. Here is what the overall study found, with its caveats: Over subsequent months, a decline in hyperexpanded clone frequencies was noted, and after one year, T-cell counts and TCRbeta diversity were mostly ascribed to newly produced T cells. Apparently early alphabetaT-cell count recovery about two months after transplant reportedly relied on only several hundred rapidly expanded clones derived from non-depleted graft cells. In some patients, the high TCRbeta diversity seen at day 60 was put down to recipient T cells and intrathymic progenitors that had survived conditioning.

A note on this clonotype: Its antigen is still unknown. Qualities for individual bases were not recorded, and no much larger clone is one base off.

Library preparation used PCR. Sequenced on an Illumina HiSeq 2500. Molecular barcoding was employed in the preparation of TCR libraries, with unique molecular identifiers being used to normalize TCRbeta repertoire quantification. TCRdb reworked the public reads: Q25 trimming with fastp, MiXCR clone assembly, productive beta chains retained. For every CDR3 protein sequence, its rows merge into one entry that carries the most common genes and DNA. The sample table holds a few hundred thousand distinct CDR3 sequences, of which 9.5% to 13% were seen once. Jointly, the top ten make up around a quarter of the sample. The CDR3 runs 13 amino acids, cysteine and phenylalanine included. Just the 39-base CDR3 DNA is kept, in frame starting at base 1. The V end loses 6 bases and the J end loses 4 bases, and a stretch of 7 bases separates them. The germline V gene sets CDR1 to MDHEN and CDR2 to SYDVKM.

The origin of this receptor is a male patient aged 2 to 10 who had a stem cell transplant for chronic granulomatous disease, so the T cells may come from the graft donor. The V and J genes are TRBV28 and TRBJ2-6, with the D gene not confidently named. Sequences were derived from peripheral blood, sampled 180 days after TCRalphabeta/CD19-depleted stem cell transplant. The bases are TGTGCCAGCAGCCCCCCCGGGGCCAACGTCCTGACTTTC. This sequence encodes CASSPPGANVLTF.